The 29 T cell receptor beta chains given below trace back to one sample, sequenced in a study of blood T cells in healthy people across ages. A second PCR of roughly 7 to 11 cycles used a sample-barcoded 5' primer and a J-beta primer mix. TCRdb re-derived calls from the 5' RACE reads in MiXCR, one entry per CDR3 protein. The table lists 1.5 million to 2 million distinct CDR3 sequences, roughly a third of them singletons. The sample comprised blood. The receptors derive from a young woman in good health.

CDR3 sequence (DNA): TGTGCCAGCAGCACCTGGGACTTCCCCTACGAGCAGTACTTC. It is translated as CASSTWDFPYEQYF. The chain combines TRBV12-3 or TRBV12-4 with TRBJ2-7; D is possibly TRBD2 (6 bases). This CDR3 is built from 14 residues. With 6 bases removed from V and 2 bases from J, the gap between germline ends came to 14 bases.

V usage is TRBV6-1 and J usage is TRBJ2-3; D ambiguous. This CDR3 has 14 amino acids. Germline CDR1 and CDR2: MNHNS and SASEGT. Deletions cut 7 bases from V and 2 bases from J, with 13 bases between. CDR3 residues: CASTRTPSTDTQYF. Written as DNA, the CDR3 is TGTGCCAGCACCCGGACCCCGTCCACAGATACGCAGTATTTT.

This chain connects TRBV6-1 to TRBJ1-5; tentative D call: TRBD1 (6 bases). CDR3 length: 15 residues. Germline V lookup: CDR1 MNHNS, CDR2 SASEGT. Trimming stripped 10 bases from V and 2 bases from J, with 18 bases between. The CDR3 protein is CATESQGGGNQPQHF. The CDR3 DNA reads TGTGCCACCGAGTCACAGGGAGGCGGCAATCAGCCCCAGCATTTT.

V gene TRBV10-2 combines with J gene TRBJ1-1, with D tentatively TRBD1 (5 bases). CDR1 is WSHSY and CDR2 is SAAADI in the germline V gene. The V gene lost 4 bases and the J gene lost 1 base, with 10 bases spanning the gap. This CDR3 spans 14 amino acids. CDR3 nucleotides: TGCGCCAGCAGTGTCACAGGCCCGAACACTGAAGCTTTCTTT. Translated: CASSVTGPNTEAFF.

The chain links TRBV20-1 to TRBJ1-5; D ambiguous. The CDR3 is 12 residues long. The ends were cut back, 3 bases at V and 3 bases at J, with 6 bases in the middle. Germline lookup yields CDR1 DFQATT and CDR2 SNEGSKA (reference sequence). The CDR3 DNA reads TGCAGTGCTAGGTACCTCAATCAGCCCCAGCATTTT. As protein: CSARYLNQPQHF.

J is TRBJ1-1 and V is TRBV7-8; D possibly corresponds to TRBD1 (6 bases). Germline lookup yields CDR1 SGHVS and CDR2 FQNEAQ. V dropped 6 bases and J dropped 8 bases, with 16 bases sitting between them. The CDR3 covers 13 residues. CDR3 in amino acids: CASRRTELHEAFF. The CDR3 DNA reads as TGTGCCAGCAGGCGGACAGAACTGCACGAAGCTTTCTTT. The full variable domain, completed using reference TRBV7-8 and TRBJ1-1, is GAGVSQSPRYKVAKRGQDVALRCDPISGHVSLFWYQQALGQGPEFLTYFQNEAQLDKSGLPSDRFFAERPEGSVSTLKIQRTQQEDSAVYLCASRRTELHEAFFGQGTRLTVV.

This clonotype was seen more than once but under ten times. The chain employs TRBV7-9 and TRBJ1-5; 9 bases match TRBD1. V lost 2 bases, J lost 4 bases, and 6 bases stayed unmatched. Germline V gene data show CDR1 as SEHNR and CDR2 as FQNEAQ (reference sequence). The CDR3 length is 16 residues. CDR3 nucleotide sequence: TGTGCCAGCAGCTTAAGAGGGACAGGGACAAATCAGCCCCAGCATTTT. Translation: CASSLRGTGTNQPQHF. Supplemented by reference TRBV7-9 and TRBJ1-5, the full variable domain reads DTGVSQNPRHKITKRGQNVTFRCDPISEHNRLYWYRQTLGQGPEFLTYFQNEAQLEKSRLLSDRFSAERPKGSFSTLEIQRTEQGDSAMYLCASSLRGTGTNQPQHFGDGTRLSIL.

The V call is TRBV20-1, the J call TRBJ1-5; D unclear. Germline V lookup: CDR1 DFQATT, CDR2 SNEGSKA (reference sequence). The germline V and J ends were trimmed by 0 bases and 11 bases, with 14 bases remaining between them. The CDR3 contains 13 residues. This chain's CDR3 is CSARDPSRPAQHF. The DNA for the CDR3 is TGCAGTGCTAGAGATCCATCGAGGCCAGCCCAGCATTTT.

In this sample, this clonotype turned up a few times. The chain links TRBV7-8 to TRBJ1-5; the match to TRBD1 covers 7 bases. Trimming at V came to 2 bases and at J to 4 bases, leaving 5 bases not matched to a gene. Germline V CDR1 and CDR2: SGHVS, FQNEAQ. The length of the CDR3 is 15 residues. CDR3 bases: TGTGCCAGCAGCTTACCCGGCAGGGGGAATCAGCCCCAGCATTTT. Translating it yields CASSLPGRGNQPQHF.

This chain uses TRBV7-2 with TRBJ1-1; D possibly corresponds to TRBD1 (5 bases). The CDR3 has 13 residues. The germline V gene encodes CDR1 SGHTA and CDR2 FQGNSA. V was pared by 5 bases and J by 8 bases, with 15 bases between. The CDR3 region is CASSPGTSREAFF. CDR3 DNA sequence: TGTGCCAGCAGCCCTGGGACCTCCCGGGAAGCTTTCTTT.

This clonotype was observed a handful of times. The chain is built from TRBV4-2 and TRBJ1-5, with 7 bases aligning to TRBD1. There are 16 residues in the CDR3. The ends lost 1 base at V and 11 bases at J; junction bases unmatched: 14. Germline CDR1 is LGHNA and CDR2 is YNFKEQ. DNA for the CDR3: TGTGCCAGCAGCCAAGTTGTAGGGGGCGCGGGGTTGGCCCAGCATTTT. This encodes CASSQVVGGAGLAQHF.

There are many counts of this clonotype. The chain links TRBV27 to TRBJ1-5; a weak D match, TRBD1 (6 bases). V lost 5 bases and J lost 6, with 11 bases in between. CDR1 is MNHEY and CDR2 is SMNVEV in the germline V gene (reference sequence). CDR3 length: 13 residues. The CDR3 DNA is TGTGCCAGCAGTACAGGGAGAGGTCAGCCCCAGCATTTT. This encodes CASSTGRGQPQHF.

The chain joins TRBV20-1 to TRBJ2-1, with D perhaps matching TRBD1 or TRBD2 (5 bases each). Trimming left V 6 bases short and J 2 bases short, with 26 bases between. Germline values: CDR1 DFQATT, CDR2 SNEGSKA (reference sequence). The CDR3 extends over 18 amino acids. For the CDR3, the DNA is TGCAGTGCCCGCGACCTCTCAAGCGGCAGGGACGCCTACAATGAGCAGTTCTTC. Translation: CSARDLSSGRDAYNEQFF.

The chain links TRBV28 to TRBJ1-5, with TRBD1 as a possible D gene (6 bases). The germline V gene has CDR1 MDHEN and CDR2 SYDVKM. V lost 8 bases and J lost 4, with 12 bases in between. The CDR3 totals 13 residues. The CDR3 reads CASFQGNNQPQHF. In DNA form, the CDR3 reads TGTGCCAGCTTCCAGGGGAATAATCAGCCCCAGCATTTT.

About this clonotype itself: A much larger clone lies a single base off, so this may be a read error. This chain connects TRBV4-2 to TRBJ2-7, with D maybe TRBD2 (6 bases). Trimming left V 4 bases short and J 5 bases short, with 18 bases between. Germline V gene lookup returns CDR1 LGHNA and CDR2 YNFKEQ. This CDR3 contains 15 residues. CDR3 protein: CASSPRTGEPNEQYF. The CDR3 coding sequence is TGTGCCAGCAGCCCAAGAACGGGAGAACCGAACGAGCAGTACTTC.

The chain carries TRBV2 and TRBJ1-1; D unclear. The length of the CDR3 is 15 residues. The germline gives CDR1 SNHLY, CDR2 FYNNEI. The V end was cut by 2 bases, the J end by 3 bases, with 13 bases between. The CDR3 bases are TGTGCCAGCAGTGAACGGAGTAAGACGTACACTGAAGCTTTCTTT. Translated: CASSERSKTYTEAFF.

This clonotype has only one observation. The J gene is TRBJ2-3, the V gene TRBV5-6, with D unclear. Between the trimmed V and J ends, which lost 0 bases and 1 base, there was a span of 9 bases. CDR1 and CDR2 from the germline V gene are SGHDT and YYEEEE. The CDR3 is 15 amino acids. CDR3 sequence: CASSLGLYGTDTQYF. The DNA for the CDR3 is TGTGCCAGCAGCTTGGGACTCTACGGCACAGATACGCAGTATTTT.

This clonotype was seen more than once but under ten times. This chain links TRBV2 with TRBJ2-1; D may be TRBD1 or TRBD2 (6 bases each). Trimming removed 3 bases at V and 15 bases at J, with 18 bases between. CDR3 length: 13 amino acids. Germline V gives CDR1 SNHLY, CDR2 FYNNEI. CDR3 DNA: TGTGCCAGCAGTGATGAGGGCAGGGGAGGACTGTTCTTC. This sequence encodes CASSDEGRGGLFF.

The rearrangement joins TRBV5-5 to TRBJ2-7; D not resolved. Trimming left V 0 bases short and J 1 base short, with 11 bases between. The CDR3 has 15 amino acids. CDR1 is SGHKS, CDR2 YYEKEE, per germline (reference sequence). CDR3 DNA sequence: TGTGCCAGCAGCTTGGAAACAGCACTATCCTACGAGCAGTACTTC. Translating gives CASSLETALSYEQYF.

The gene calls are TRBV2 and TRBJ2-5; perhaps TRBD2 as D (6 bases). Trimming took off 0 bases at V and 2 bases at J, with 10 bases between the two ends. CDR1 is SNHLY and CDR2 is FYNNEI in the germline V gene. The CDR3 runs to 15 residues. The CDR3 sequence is CASSEAEGPQETQYF. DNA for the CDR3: TGTGCCAGCAGTGAAGCGGAGGGTCCTCAAGAGACCCAGTACTTC.

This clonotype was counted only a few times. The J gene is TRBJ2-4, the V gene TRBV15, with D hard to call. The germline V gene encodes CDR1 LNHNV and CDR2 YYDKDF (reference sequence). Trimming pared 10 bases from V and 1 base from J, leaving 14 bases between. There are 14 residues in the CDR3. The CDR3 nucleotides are TGTGCCATCCGTGCAAGGGTCGCCAAAAACATTCAGTACTTC. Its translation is CAIRARVAKNIQYF.

The CDR3 DNA reads TGCGCCAGCAGCTTGCCTGGACTAGCGGGAGCAGATACGCAGTATTTT. Translation gives CASSLPGLAGADTQYF. The genes are TRBV5-1 and TRBJ2-3; 13 bases fit TRBD2. V shed 1 base and J 4 bases; nucleotides not matched to a gene: 3. The CDR3 has 16 amino acids. CDR1 and CDR2 from the germline V gene are SGHRS and YFSETQ. Filled out from reference TRBV5-1 and TRBJ2-3, the complete variable domain reads KAGVTQTPRYLIKTRGQQVTLSCSPISGHRSVSWYQQTPGQGLQFLFEYFSETQRNKGNFPGRFSGRQFSNSRSEMNVSTLELGDSALYLCASSLPGLAGADTQYFGPGTRLTVL.

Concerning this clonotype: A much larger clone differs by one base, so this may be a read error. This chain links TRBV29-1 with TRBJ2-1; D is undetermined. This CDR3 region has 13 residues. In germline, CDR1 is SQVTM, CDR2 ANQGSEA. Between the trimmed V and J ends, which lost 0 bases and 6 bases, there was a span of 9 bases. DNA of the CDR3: TGCAGCGTTGAAGATACCTCCACCAATGAGCAGTTCTTC. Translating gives CSVEDTSTNEQFF.

In DNA form, the CDR3 reads TGCGCCAGCAGCCAAGAAAAGGGACCCTCTGGGGCCAACGTCCTGACTTTC. Translated: CASSQEKGPSGANVLTF. V and J are TRBV4-1 and TRBJ2-6; D might be TRBD1 or TRBD2, each matching 5 bases. This CDR3 spans 17 amino acids. V was shortened by 0 bases and J by 0 bases, with 9 bases between the two germline ends. Germline V gene data show CDR1 as MGHRA and CDR2 as YSYEKL.

CDR3 in DNA: TGTGCCAGCAGGATAAGCCCTTCTAGCAGGCAAGAGACCCAGTACTTC. It is translated as CASRISPSSRQETQYF. This rearrangement joins TRBV6-5 to TRBJ2-5; D perhaps matches TRBD2 (5 bases). The CDR3 loop spans 16 amino acids. V was pared by 6 bases and J by 2 bases, with 19 bases between. Germline-derived CDR1 and CDR2 are MNHEY and SVGAGI.

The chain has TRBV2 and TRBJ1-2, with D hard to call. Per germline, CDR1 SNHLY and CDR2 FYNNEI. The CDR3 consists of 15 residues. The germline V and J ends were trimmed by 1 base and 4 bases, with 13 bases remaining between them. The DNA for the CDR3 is TGTGCCAGCAGTGAAGAGGACGGTCTTGTCTATGGCTACACCTTC. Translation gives CASSEEDGLVYGYTF.

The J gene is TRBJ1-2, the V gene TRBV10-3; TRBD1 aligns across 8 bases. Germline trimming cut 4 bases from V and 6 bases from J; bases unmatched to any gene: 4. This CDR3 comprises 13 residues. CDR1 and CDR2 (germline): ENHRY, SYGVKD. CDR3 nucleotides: TGTGCCATCAGTGTCGACAGGGGAGATGGCTACACCTTC. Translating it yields CAISVDRGDGYTF.

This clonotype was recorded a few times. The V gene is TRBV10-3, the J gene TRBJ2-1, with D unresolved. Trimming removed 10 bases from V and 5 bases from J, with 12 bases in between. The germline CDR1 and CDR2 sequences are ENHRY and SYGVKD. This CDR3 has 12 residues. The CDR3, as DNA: TGTGCCACCATTGGACCTAACAATGAGCAGTTCTTC. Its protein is CATIGPNNEQFF.

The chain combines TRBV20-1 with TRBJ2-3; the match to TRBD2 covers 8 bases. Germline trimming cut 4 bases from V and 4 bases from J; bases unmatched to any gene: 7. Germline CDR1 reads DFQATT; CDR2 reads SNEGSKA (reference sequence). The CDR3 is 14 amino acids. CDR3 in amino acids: CSATFGLASDTQYF. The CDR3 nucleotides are TGCAGTGCTACTTTTGGACTAGCATCAGATACGCAGTATTTT.